This T cell receptor (beta chain) is from a study of T cell responses to AZD1222 COVID-19 vaccine. Study outcomes and limitations: Spike-specific TCR breadth and depth were elevated following two AZD1222 doses. Baseline seropositivity characterized only a handful of AZD1222 recipients. Repertoires were sampled only after the peak T cell response.

Remarks on this clone: Its antigen is not identified.

Data came from immunoSEQ multiplex PCR; TCRdb stores just in-frame clones and leaves some out. The sample shows around 180,000 clones, 92% of them seen only once. The germline gives CDR1 SGHKS, CDR2 YYEKEE (reference sequence). V was pared by 4 bases and J by 0 bases, with 14 bases between. The CDR3 loop spans 16 amino acids. Source: peripheral blood, taken on day 0 of AZD1222 vaccination. The clonotype originates from an adult in good health. This sequence joins TRBV5-5 and TRBJ1-5; D possibly corresponds to TRBD1 (5 bases). The CDR3 protein is CASSRQGGTSNQPQHF. The CDR3 DNA reads TGTGCCAGCAGCCGACAAGGTGGGACTAGCAATCAGCCCCAGCATTTT.